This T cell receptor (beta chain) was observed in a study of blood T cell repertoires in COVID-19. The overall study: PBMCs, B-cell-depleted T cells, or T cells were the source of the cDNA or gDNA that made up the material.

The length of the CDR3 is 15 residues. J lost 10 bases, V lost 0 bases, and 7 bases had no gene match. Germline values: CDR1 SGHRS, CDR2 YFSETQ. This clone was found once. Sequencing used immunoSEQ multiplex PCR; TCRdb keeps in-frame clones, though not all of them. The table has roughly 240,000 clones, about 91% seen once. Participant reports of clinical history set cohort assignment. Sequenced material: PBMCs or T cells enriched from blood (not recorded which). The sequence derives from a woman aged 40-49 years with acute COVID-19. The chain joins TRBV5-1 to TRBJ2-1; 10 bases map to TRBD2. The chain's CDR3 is CASSLVLAGAREQFF. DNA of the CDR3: TGCGCCAGCAGCTTGGTTCTAGCGGGAGCACGCGAGCAGTTCTTC. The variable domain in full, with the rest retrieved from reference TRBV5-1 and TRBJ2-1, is KAGVTQTPRYLIKTRGQQVTLSCSPISGHRSVSWYQQTPGQGLQFLFEYFSETQRNKGNFPGRFSGRQFSNSRSEMNVSTLELGDSALYLCASSLVLAGAREQFFGPGTRLTVL.